This T cell receptor (beta chain) appears in the sequencing data of a study of shared clonotypes between healthy human individuals. Study results and limitations: Larger estimated richness was generally recorded for naive subsets relative to memory subsets.

TCRdb's table, derived via immunoSEQ multiplex PCR, lists solely in-frame clones and lacks some. In the table there are about 2.4 million clones, approximately 93% of which are singletons. CDR1 and CDR2 from the germline V gene are SGHTA and FQGNSA. V was trimmed by 0 bases and J by 2 bases, leaving 5 bases between them. The CDR3 runs 14 residues. To note about this clone: As yet, its antigen is unknown.

The sample comprised naive CD4+ T cells from PBMCs. Subset indicated: CD45RA+ positively selected. The chain recombines TRBV7-2 with TRBJ2-1, with D hard to call. The receptor's source is a man between 18 and 35 years old in good health. Some clones in this sample may be carry-over from other donors' samples. CDR3 nucleotide sequence: TGTGCCAGCAGCTTAGCGGTCCCCTACAATGAGCAGTTCTTC. Translated, it gives CASSLAVPYNEQFF.